These 4 T cell receptor beta chains originate from one sample sequenced in a study of CD8+ T cells in alopecia areata. It was cDNA, reverse transcribed from extracted RNA, that served as the sequencing template. This table comes from immunoSEQ multiplex PCR, and its TCRdb copy is limited to in-frame clones, with some not included. In the table there are 90,000 to 150,000 clones, about 50% of which are singletons. The treatment: oral pan-JAK inhibitor, 5-10 mg twice daily. This sample comprised CD4+ T cells sorted from blood, obtained at week 4, from a patient treated with tofacitinib. The receptor set was obtained from a human donor with alopecia areata.

V is TRBV2 and J is TRBJ2-3; 10 positions match TRBD1. This CDR3 is 14 amino acids long. V trimming: 6 bases; J trimming: 8 bases; junction bases outside the gene matches: 8. The germline V gene has CDR1 SNHLY and CDR2 FYNNEI. The CDR3 nucleotides are TGTGCCAGCAGGACAGGGGGCTCCCTCGGTACGCAGTATTTT. This gives the protein CASRTGGSLGTQYF.

The chain couples TRBV29-1 to TRBJ2-1; D ambiguous. CDR1 SQVTM and CDR2 ANQGSEA come from the germline V gene. Trimming pared 7 bases from V and 8 bases from J, leaving 12 bases between. CDR3 length: 11 amino acids. This chain's CDR3 is CSAQRIDEQFF. The DNA for the CDR3 is TGCAGCGCCCAACGGATCGATGAGCAGTTCTTC.

A word on this clone: At the DNA level, this CDR3 is encoded by other sequences in the same sample as well. This chain links TRBV29-1 with TRBJ2-4; D is perhaps TRBD2 (5 bases). This CDR3 comprises 12 residues. V gave up 6 bases and J gave up 0 bases, with 6 bases separating them. Germline V gene lookup returns CDR1 SQVTM and CDR2 ANQGSEA. CDR3 amino acids: CSVEGAKNIQYF. For the CDR3, the DNA is TGCAGCGTAGAGGGAGCCAAAAACATTCAGTACTTC.

This chain connects TRBV25-1 to TRBJ2-3, with a tentative D call TRBD1 (6 bases). The V gene's germline CDR1 is MGHDK and CDR2 SYGVNS. The V gene lost 4 bases and the J gene lost 2 bases, with 10 bases spanning the gap. The CDR3 has 14 residues. Here the CDR3 DNA reads TGTGCCAGCAGTGCTCAGGGGCTCACAGATACGCAGTATTTT. It codes for CASSAQGLTDTQYF.